A selection of T cell receptor beta chains follows, all from one sample in a study of cytomegalovirus exposure and HLA in healthy donors. TCRdb keeps only in-frame clones here, not all; method: immunoSEQ multiplex PCR. The data contain 200,000 or so clones, 84% of them singletons. Sequencing used PBMCs. These TCRs come from a man younger than 30 in good health and CMV-seropositive. Each CDR3 is given with its conserved first and last residue. The D gene is left open where the match is weak. The size entry is marked missing in some rows and otherwise reads once, few, many or a size class.

d_call | j_call | clone_size | v_call | cdr3_aa | cdr3_nt
NA | TRBJ2-7 | NA | TRBV27 | CASSSAGQNYEQYF | TGTGCCAGCAGTTCCGCGGGACAGAACTACGAGCAGTACTTC
NA | TRBJ2-7 | NA | TRBV7-6 | CASSLEGQPYYEQYF | TGTGCCAGCAGCTTAGAGGGGCAGCCATACTACGAGCAGTACTTC
TRBD2 | TRBJ2-3 | NA | TRBV6-4 | CASSDGAGGTDTQYF | TGTGCCAGCAGTGACGGAGCGGGAGGGACAGATACGCAGTATTTT
NA | TRBJ2-7 | NA | TRBV14 | CASSPLEPGTHYEQYF | TGTGCCAGCAGCCCCTTGGAACCCGGGACTCACTACGAGCAGTACTTC
NA | TRBJ2-1 | NA | TRBV27 | CASSPSGTANEQFF | TGTGCCAGCAGTCCAAGCGGTACTGCCAATGAGCAGTTCTTC
TRBD1 | TRBJ1-4 | NA | TRBV7-2 | CASRRTGEEKLFF | TGTGCCAGCAGACGGACAGGGGAAGAAAAACTGTTTTTT
NA | TRBJ2-3 | NA | TRBV7-6 | CASSPRRAGLGEDTQYF | TGTGCCAGCAGCCCCCGACGGGCGGGACTGGGGGAGGATACGCAGTATTTT
TRBD1 | TRBJ1-1 | NA | TRBV30 | CASGQGGGGTEAFF | TGTGCCTCTGGACAGGGTGGGGGTGGCACTGAAGCTTTCTTT
NA | TRBJ2-3 | NA | TRBV5-1 | CASTSGGITDTQYF | TGCGCCAGCACCTCCGGCGGAATCACAGATACGCAGTATTTT
NA | TRBJ1-3 | NA | TRBV2 | CASRPDGLISGNTIYF | TGTGCCAGCAGACCCGACGGACTGATCTCTGGAAACACCATATATTTT
TRBD1 | TRBJ1-2 | many | TRBV28 | CASSLGQGAAGYTF | TGTGCCAGCAGTTTGGGACAGGGGGCGGCGGGCTACACCTTC
TRBD1 | TRBJ1-2 | NA | TRBV28 | CASSSLWGQGWASAYGYTF | TGTGCCAGCAGTTCCCTGTGGGGACAGGGTTGGGCCTCGGCCTATGGCTACACCTTC
NA | TRBJ1-5 | NA | TRBV9 | CASGGKGNQPQHF | TGTGCCAGCGGGGGGAAGGGGAATCAGCCCCAGCATTTT
TRBD1 | TRBJ1-2 | NA | TRBV9 | CASSSGQGAVGYTF | TGTGCCAGCAGCTCTGGGCAGGGGGCGGTTGGCTACACCTTC
NA | TRBJ1-2 | NA | TRBV2 | CASSEGFTGYTF | TGTGCCAGCAGTGAAGGTTTCACAGGTTACACCTTC
NA | TRBJ1-2 | NA | TRBV19 | CASSTVVPHGYTF | TGTGCCAGTAGTACCGTCGTCCCCCATGGCTACACCTTC
TRBD2 | TRBJ2-7 | NA | TRBV5-1 | CASSFGLAGGGEQYF | TGCGCCAGCAGCTTTGGACTAGCGGGAGGGGGCGAGCAGTACTTC
NA | TRBJ2-7 | NA | TRBV7-2 | CASSLRRGVGYEQYF | TGTGCCAGCAGCTTACGCAGGGGAGTTGGCTACGAGCAGTACTTC
NA | TRBJ1-3 | NA | TRBV9 | CASSPHEGAYGNTIYF | TGTGCCAGCAGCCCCCACGAGGGAGCTTATGGAAACACCATATATTTT
NA | TRBJ2-5 | NA | TRBV5-1 | CASKDSQETQYF | TGCGCCAGCAAGGACAGCCAAGAGACCCAGTACTTC
TRBD2 | TRBJ2-7 | NA | TRBV19 | CASRGTRELSSYEQYF | TGTGCCAGTCGCGGGACTAGAGAGTTGAGCTCCTACGAGCAGTACTTC
TRBD2 | TRBJ2-1 | NA | TRBV27 | CASSPRLAGGSYNEQFF | TGTGCCAGCAGTCCCCGACTAGCGGGAGGTTCCTACAATGAGCAGTTCTTC
NA | TRBJ2-6 | NA | TRBV10-3 | CAISGTGGANVLTF | TGTGCCATCAGTGGAACAGGTGGGGCCAACGTCCTGACTTTC
NA | TRBJ2-5 | once | TRBV2 | CASSEARVLQETQYF | TGTGCCAGCAGTGAAGCAAGAGTTCTCCAAGAGACCCAGTACTTC
NA | TRBJ2-7 | NA | TRBV11-1 | CASSSGITLSYEQYF | TGTGCCAGCAGCTCCGGGATTACCCTCTCCTACGAGCAGTACTTC
NA | TRBJ2-3 | NA | TRBV4-2 | CASSQDGSTDTQYF | TGTGCCAGCAGCCAAGACGGGTCCACAGATACGCAGTATTTT
NA | TRBJ2-5 | NA | TRBV29-1 | CSVVVLAGETQYF | TGCAGCGTTGTCGTGCTAGCTGGGGAGACCCAGTACTTC
NA | TRBJ1-2 | NA | TRBV15 | CATSRVQGSADGYTF | TGTGCCACCAGCAGAGTACAGGGATCGGCTGACGGCTACACCTTC